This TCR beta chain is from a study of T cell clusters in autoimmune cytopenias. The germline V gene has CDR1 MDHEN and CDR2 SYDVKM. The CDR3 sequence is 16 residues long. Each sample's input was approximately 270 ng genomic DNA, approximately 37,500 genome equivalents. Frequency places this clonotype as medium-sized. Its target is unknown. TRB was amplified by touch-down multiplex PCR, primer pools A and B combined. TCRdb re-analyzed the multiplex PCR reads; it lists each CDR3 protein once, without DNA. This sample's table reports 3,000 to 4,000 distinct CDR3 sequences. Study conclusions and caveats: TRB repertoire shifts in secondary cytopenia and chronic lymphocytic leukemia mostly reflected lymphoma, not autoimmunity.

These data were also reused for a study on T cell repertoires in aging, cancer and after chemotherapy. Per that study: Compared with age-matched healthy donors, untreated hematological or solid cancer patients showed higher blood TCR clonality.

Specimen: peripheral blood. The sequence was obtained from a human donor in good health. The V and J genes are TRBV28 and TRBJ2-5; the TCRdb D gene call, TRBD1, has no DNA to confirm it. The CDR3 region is CASSLAGDRDQETQYF.